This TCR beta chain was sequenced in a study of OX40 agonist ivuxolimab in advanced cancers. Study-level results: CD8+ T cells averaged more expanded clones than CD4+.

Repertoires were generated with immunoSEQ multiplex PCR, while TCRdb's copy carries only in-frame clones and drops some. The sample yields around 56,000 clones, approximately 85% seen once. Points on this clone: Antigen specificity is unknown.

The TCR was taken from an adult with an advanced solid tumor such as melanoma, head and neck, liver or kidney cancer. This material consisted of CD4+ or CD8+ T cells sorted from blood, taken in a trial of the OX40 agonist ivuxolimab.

The CDR3 reads CASSLFFQTSTDTQYF. DNA for the CDR3: TGTGCCAGCAGCTTATTTTTTCAGACAAGCACAGATACGCAGTATTTT. The V gene is TRBV7-9, the J gene TRBJ2-3; D is unclear. The germline gives CDR1 SEHNR, CDR2 FQNEAQ (reference sequence). This CDR3 has 16 amino acids. Trimming removed 2 bases from V and 0 bases from J, with 12 bases in between.